Following are 26 T cell receptor beta chains from one sample sequenced in a study of tumor-infiltrating lymphocytes in oesophageal squamous cell carcinoma. TCRdb analysed the PCR reads with MiXCR anew, one entry per CDR3 protein. This table has 9,500 to 13,000 distinct CDR3 sequences, under 70% appearing once. Specimen: esophageal tumor tissue. The receptors come from a female donor with esophageal squamous cell carcinoma.

This clonotype was recorded many times. This chain links TRBV28 with TRBJ1-4; possibly TRBD1 for D (6 bases). The CDR3 has 16 amino acids. CDR1 and CDR2 from the germline V gene are MDHEN and SYDVKM. With 2 bases removed from V and 7 bases from J, the gap between germline ends came to 17 bases. CDR3 sequence reads: CASSLGQRGAAEKLFF. The CDR3 DNA sequence: TGTGCCAGCAGTTTAGGACAGAGGGGGGCAGCTGAAAAACTGTTTTTT.

The J gene is TRBJ1-1, the V gene TRBV24-1, with 8 bases identical to TRBD1. The germline V gene has CDR1 KGHDR and CDR2 SFDVKD. This CDR3 has 15 amino acids. Losses at the gene ends were 6 bases for V and 2 bases for J; bases not matched to a gene: 7. The CDR3 spells CATSSSGQGNTEAFF. The CDR3 nucleotides read TGTGCCACCAGTTCGTCAGGACAGGGCAACACTGAAGCTTTCTTT.

The V gene is TRBV12-3 or TRBV12-4, the J gene TRBJ2-7; D is ambiguous. Trimming stripped 6 bases from V and 0 bases from J, with 9 bases between. This CDR3 has 13 residues. The CDR3 DNA sequence: TGTGCCAGCAGCGGGTCCAGCTCCTACGAGCAGTACTTC. It specifies CASSGSSSYEQYF.

CDR3 protein: CASSVVGLDLSGANVLTF. As DNA, the CDR3 is TGTGCCAGCAGCGTAGTGGGGCTAGACCTCTCTGGGGCCAACGTCCTGACTTTC. This chain connects TRBV7-8 to TRBJ2-6; TRBD1 is a possible D gene (5 bases). The germline V and J ends were trimmed by 5 bases and 0 bases, with 17 bases remaining between them. CDR1 is SGHVS, CDR2 FQNEAQ, per germline. The CDR3 covers 18 residues.

This clonotype counts as medium-sized. The genes are TRBV6-1 and TRBJ2-7; no clear D. The CDR3 is 15 amino acids. With 6 bases removed from V and 0 bases from J, the gap between germline ends came to 15 bases. Germline V gene lookup returns CDR1 MNHNS and CDR2 SASEGT. The CDR3 region has the DNA TGTGCCAGCAGCTTCTCGGATCATAGCTCCTACGAGCAGTACTTC. Translation: CASSFSDHSSYEQYF.

V usage is TRBV28 and J usage is TRBJ2-7, with TRBD2 identical over 7 bases. CDR1 MDHEN and CDR2 SYDVKM come from the germline V gene. The V segment lost 6 bases and the J segment 7 bases; nucleotides outside the gene matches: 12. The CDR3 has 14 amino acids. The CDR3 sequence: CASREASGVNEQYF. As DNA, the CDR3 is TGTGCCAGCAGGGAGGCTAGCGGAGTCAATGAGCAGTACTTC.

Concerning this clonotype: The final CDR3 position lacks the conserved phenylalanine or tryptophan, pointing to a likely read error. The DNA is left out, because the CDR3 cannot be placed on it with certainty; the CDR3 is given as TCRdb lists it. The chain uses TRBV6-9 and TRBJ2-6; the DNA was not compared with TRBD1, the D call given in the table. Termini included, the CDR3 measures 12 amino acids. Germline V gene lookup returns CDR1 MNHGY and CDR2 SVAAGI. The CDR3 sequence: CASSSETQYFGA.

Judged by abundance, this clonotype is medium-sized (0.01 to 0.1%). The J gene is TRBJ2-3, the V gene TRBV7-3, with 7 nucleotides matching TRBD1. V trimming: 4 bases; J trimming: 0 bases; junction bases outside the gene matches: 4. Germline CDR1 reads SGHTA; CDR2 reads FQGTGA. The CDR3 is 15 residues long. The CDR3 nucleotides read TGTGCCAGCAGCTACGACAGGGAGAGCACAGATACGCAGTATTTT. Its translation: CASSYDRESTDTQYF. Variable domain in full (rest from reference TRBV7-3 and TRBJ2-3): GAGVSQTPSNKVTEKGKYVELRCDPISGHTALYWYRQSLGQGPEFLIYFQGTGAADDSGLPNDRFFAVRPEGSVSTLKIQRTERGDSAVYLCASSYDRESTDTQYFGPGTRLTVL.

This clonotype occurred a few times. V gene TRBV7-3 combines with J gene TRBJ2-1; D not resolved. Germline loops: CDR1 SGHTA, CDR2 FQGTGA. The CDR3 is made up of 16 amino acids. V was pared by 5 bases and J by 7 bases, with 21 bases between. The CDR3 sequence is CASSTEATRAWNEQFF. For the CDR3, the DNA is TGTGCCAGCAGCACCGAAGCGACTCGAGCATGGAATGAGCAGTTCTTC.

J is TRBJ2-2 and V is TRBV28, with D tentatively TRBD1 (5 bases). Germline CDR1 and CDR2: MDHEN and SYDVKM. This CDR3 has 14 amino acids. The CDR3 coding sequence is TGTGGGGTTGACAGCGTACCGAACACCGGGGAGCTGTTTTTT. Protein: CGVDSVPNTGELFF.

This clonotype was seen more than once but under ten times. V and J are TRBV7-9 and TRBJ2-5, with TRBD2 matching 14 bases. Trimming removed 5 bases from V and 11 bases from J; junction bases left unmatched: 13. In germline, CDR1 is SEHNR, CDR2 FQNEAQ (reference sequence). The CDR3 has 16 residues. CDR3 loop: CASSPRTSGRNVEQYF. The CDR3 DNA reads TGTGCCAGCAGCCCGCGGACTAGCGGGAGGAATGTTGAGCAGTACTTC.

This clonotype was counted many times. The rearrangement joins TRBV11-2 to TRBJ1-2, with a tentative D call TRBD1 (6 bases). V lost 3 bases and J 7 bases, leaving 12 bases between the germline ends. The CDR3 extends over 13 amino acids. Germline assignment: CDR1 SGHAT and CDR2 FQNNGV. The CDR3 reads CASSFEQGGGYTF. The CDR3 region has the DNA TGTGCCAGCAGCTTCGAACAGGGAGGTGGCTACACCTTC.

This clonotype was seen at least ten times. The chain links TRBV7-9 to TRBJ1-5; 7 nucleotides match TRBD1. Trimming at V came to 5 bases and at J to 2 bases, leaving 3 bases not matched to a gene. The CDR3 covers 14 residues. The germline V gene encodes CDR1 SEHNR and CDR2 FQNEAQ (reference sequence). The CDR3, as DNA: TGTGCCAGCAGCAGTACAGGGGGCAATCAGCCCCAGCATTTT. Amino acids: CASSSTGGNQPQHF.

This chain connects TRBV6-1 to TRBJ1-4; D unresolved. With the DNA end fitting TRBJ1-5 better, the J assignment may be wrong. This CDR3 comprises 15 residues. The germline V gene encodes CDR1 MNHNS and CDR2 SASEGT. CDR3 nucleotides: TGTGCCAGCAGTGAAGTGGGCGACGGGGATCAGCCCCAGCATTTT. Protein sequence: CASSEVGDGDQPQHF.

The rearrangement joins TRBV6-5 to TRBJ2-7; 8 bases map to TRBD2. After removal of 1 base from V and 1 base from J, the junction contained 6 bases not matched to a gene. Germline CDR1 is MNHEY and CDR2 is SVGAGI. The CDR3 loop spans 16 amino acids. The CDR3 reads CASSYFVLAGSYEQYF. The CDR3 DNA reads as TGTGCCAGCAGTTACTTCGTGCTAGCGGGTTCCTACGAGCAGTACTTC.

This clonotype was observed many times. A read error may be the cause here, since a much bigger clone is one base away. The chain joins TRBV10-1 to TRBJ2-5; 7 nucleotides agree with TRBD2. The trim removed 5 bases at V and 11 bases at J, leaving 14 bases unmatched. Germline CDR1 and CDR2: WNHNN and SYGVQD (reference sequence). This CDR3 is built from 14 residues. CDR3 loop: CASSPGGSYNEQYF. As DNA, the CDR3 is TGCGCCAGCAGTCCGGGGGGATCCTACAATGAGCAGTACTTC.

This clonotype occurred a few times. The conserved phenylalanine or tryptophan normally closing the CDR3 is absent here, so this likely arose from a read error. The limits of the CDR3 on the DNA are not certain, so only TCRdb's listed CDR3 is given. The CDR3 sequence is CASSVGQITDYGYTFGSAP. The chain employs TRBV7-2 and TRBJ2-3; the table assigns TRBD1, which was not confirmed against the DNA. Germline CDR1 and CDR2: SGHTA and FQGNSA. The CDR3 totals 19 residues, both ends included.

This clonotype has only a few counts. J is TRBJ2-7 and V is TRBV2; a weak D match, TRBD2 (6 bases). CDR1 and CDR2 from the germline V gene are SNHLY and FYNNEI. V was cut by 2 bases and J by 7 bases, with 18 bases left in between. The CDR3 is 15 amino acids. CDR3 bases: TGTGCCAGCAGTGAATTGGCGGGATCCTACAATGAGCAGTACTTC. This sequence encodes CASSELAGSYNEQYF.

The chain joins TRBV7-3 to TRBJ2-7; 8 nucleotides line up with TRBD2. The CDR3 is made up of 16 amino acids. Germline V gene lookup returns CDR1 SGHTA and CDR2 FQGTGA. V was pared by 1 base and J by 5 bases, with 10 bases of the junction left unmatched. The CDR3 loop is CASSLRPTSEVDEQYF. For the CDR3, the DNA is TGTGCCAGCAGCTTAAGGCCGACTAGCGAGGTGGACGAGCAGTACTTC.

The chain has TRBV7-3 and TRBJ2-5, with 8 bases fitting TRBD2. This CDR3 is built from 15 residues. With V trimmed by 5 bases and J by 5 bases, 10 bases remained unmatched. CDR1 SGHTA and CDR2 FQGTGA come from the germline V gene. The CDR3 region is CASSREGREVETQYF. DNA for the CDR3: TGTGCCAGCAGCCGCGAGGGGCGGGAGGTGGAGACCCAGTACTTC.

This clonotype is deemed medium-sized. V and J are TRBV7-2 and TRBJ1-4; weak D call: TRBD1 (5 bases). The germline V gene encodes CDR1 SGHTA and CDR2 FQGNSA. The V gene lost 5 bases and the J gene lost 7 bases, with 14 bases spanning the gap. The CDR3 is made up of 14 amino acids. CDR3 sequence: CASSSLGVGEKLFF. CDR3 nucleotide sequence: TGTGCCAGCAGCAGCTTGGGGGTCGGTGAAAAACTGTTTTTT.

V is TRBV28 and J is TRBJ1-1; D not certain. V was cut by 4 bases and J by 10 bases, with 10 bases left in between. The CDR3 has 11 amino acids. Germline V gives CDR1 MDHEN, CDR2 SYDVKM. CDR3 nucleotide sequence: TGTGCCAGCAGTTCCTTTACGCGAGCTTTCTTT. Translated: CASSSFTRAFF.

This clonotype counts as medium-sized. As DNA, the CDR3 is TGTGCCAGCAGTGTGGACACTTTTAACTATGGCTACACCTTC. Amino acid sequence: CASSVDTFNYGYTF. V is TRBV6-1 and J is TRBJ1-2, with D possibly TRBD1 on 5 matching bases. The germline V gene has CDR1 MNHNS and CDR2 SASEGT. This CDR3 contains 14 residues. V was clipped by 4 bases and J by 1 base, with 10 bases between them.

By share of the sample, this clonotype is medium-sized. The rearrangement links TRBV7-6 to TRBJ2-3; possible D gene TRBD2, 6 bases. Looked up from germline, CDR1 is SGHVS and CDR2 is FNYEAQ. V was trimmed by 5 bases and J by 4 bases, leaving 10 bases between them. This CDR3 comprises 13 residues. The CDR3 bases are TGTGCCAGCAGCAGAATAGCGGCAGATACGCAGTATTTT. This translates into CASSRIAADTQYF.

This clonotype has more than one count but fewer than ten. The chain recombines TRBV7-2 with TRBJ2-5; 10 bases are a match to TRBD2. This CDR3 comprises 15 residues. Germline CDR1 is SGHTA and CDR2 is FQGNSA. The V and J ends lost 4 bases and 5 bases, in that order; junction bases with no gene match: 7. CDR3 nucleotides: TGTGCCAGCAGCTCCAAGCGGGGGGGCGGGGAGACCCAGTACTTC. As protein: CASSSKRGGGETQYF.

The chain joins TRBV7-2 to TRBJ2-2, with 11 bases fitting TRBD1. CDR3 length: 14 amino acids. The ends lost 5 bases at V and 6 bases at J; junction bases unmatched: 2. Germline V gives CDR1 SGHTA, CDR2 FQGNSA. The CDR3 loop reads CASSMGQGAGELFF. The CDR3 coding sequence is TGTGCCAGCAGCATGGGACAGGGGGCCGGGGAGCTGTTTTTT.